This passage covers 27 T cell receptor beta chains from one sample sequenced in a study of T cells after yellow fever vaccination. Each CDR3 protein is one row after TCRdb ran MiXCR on the 5' RACE reads. The table has about 330,000 distinct CDR3 sequences, around 6.8% seen once; the top ten hold roughly a sixth. Here the sequenced sample was PBMCs, taken around 45 days after the first yellow fever vaccination. The source is a young man who received the YFV17D yellow fever vaccine.

The chain couples TRBV4-3 to TRBJ1-5; maybe TRBD1 (5 bases). Germline lookup yields CDR1 LGHNA and CDR2 YSLEER. With 1 base removed from V and 4 bases from J, the gap between germline ends came to 11 bases. CDR3 length: 15 residues. This chain's CDR3 is CASSQGLGTNQPQHF. In DNA, the CDR3 is TGCGCCAGCAGCCAAGGGCTGGGGACTAATCAGCCCCAGCATTTT.

In its sample, this clonotype was seen many times. The J gene is TRBJ2-5, the V gene TRBV18; 10 nucleotides align to TRBD2. Germline V gene sequence: CDR1 KGHSH, CDR2 LQKENI. After removal of 2 bases from V and 4 bases from J, the junction contained 7 bases not matched to a gene. The CDR3 is 16 residues long. The CDR3 loop is CASSPIVASGGETQYF. The CDR3 nucleotides read TGTGCCAGCTCACCAATTGTGGCTAGCGGGGGAGAGACCCAGTACTTC.

The chain couples TRBV3-1 to TRBJ1-1, with TRBD1 as a possible D gene (6 bases). The CDR3 is 14 amino acids. Trimming took 1 base from V and 4 from J, leaving 10 bases between them. Germline CDR1 is LGHDT and CDR2 is YNNKEL (reference sequence). This CDR3 reads CASSQGGAGTEAFF. The DNA for the CDR3 is TGTGCCAGCAGCCAAGGGGGGGCGGGCACTGAAGCTTTCTTT.

The table lists this clonotype with a few counts. The chain employs TRBV6-2 or TRBV6-3 and TRBJ2-7; 7 bases align to TRBD1. The length of the CDR3 is 15 residues. Per germline, CDR1 MNHEY and CDR2 SVGEGT. V shed 4 bases, J shed 3 bases, and the junction held 9 bases outside the gene matches. The CDR3 coding sequence is TGTGCCAGCAGTTCCCCCCTTTGGGACAGCTACGAGCAGTACGTC. This codes for CASSSPLWDSYEQYV.

This rearrangement joins TRBV3-1 to TRBJ2-3; 9 nucleotides line up with TRBD2. The V gene's germline CDR1 is LGHDT and CDR2 YNNKEL (reference sequence). This CDR3 comprises 15 residues. V lost 6 bases to trimming and J lost 4 bases; unmatched junction nucleotides: 8. As DNA, the CDR3 is TGTGCCAGCAGGGCAAGCGGGGGGAATGCAGATACGCAGTATTTT. Residues: CASRASGGNADTQYF.

The chain couples TRBV12-3 or TRBV12-4 to TRBJ1-1; D perhaps matches TRBD1 (5 bases). Trimming removed 3 bases from V and 0 bases from J, with 11 bases in between. This CDR3 is built from 15 residues. CDR3 amino acids: CASSLGWGLNTEAFF. Written as DNA, the CDR3 is TGTGCCAGCAGTTTGGGATGGGGACTGAACACTGAAGCTTTCTTT.

Ten or more counts support this clonotype. The V call is TRBV6-2 or TRBV6-3, the J call TRBJ2-2; 10 nucleotides align to TRBD2. After removal of 4 bases from V and 0 bases from J, the junction contained 5 bases not matched to a gene. Per the germline V gene, CDR1 is MNHEY and CDR2 is SVGEGT. This CDR3 has 17 residues. The chain's CDR3 is CASSWEAGGPNTGELFF. The CDR3 coding sequence is TGTGCCAGCAGTTGGGAAGCGGGGGGGCCGAACACCGGGGAGCTGTTTTTT.

This clonotype was recorded many times. The chain combines TRBV7-6 with TRBJ2-7; TRBD1 agrees at 12 bases. After removal of 5 bases from V and 7 bases from J, the junction contained 9 bases not matched to a gene. Germline V gene lookup returns CDR1 SGHVS and CDR2 FNYEAQ. The length of the CDR3 is 15 residues. The CDR3 loop is CASSQGQGASGEQYF. CDR3 bases: TGTGCCAGCAGCCAGGGACAGGGGGCATCGGGTGAGCAGTACTTC.

Many counts were recorded for this clonotype. This chain connects TRBV7-9 to TRBJ2-3; D is uncertain. Germline-derived CDR1 and CDR2 are SEHNR and FQNEAQ (reference sequence). The CDR3 spans 14 residues. Trimming removed 0 bases at V and 4 bases at J, with 8 bases between. CDR3 loop: CASSLAGLADTQYF. The CDR3, as DNA: TGTGCCAGCAGCTTAGCAGGGTTGGCAGATACGCAGTATTTT.

The chain recombines TRBV4-1 with TRBJ2-2; 9 nucleotides match TRBD2. This CDR3 is built from 15 residues. J gave up 2 bases and V 11 bases, and 9 bases lay outside the gene matches. Germline lookup yields CDR1 MGHRA and CDR2 YSYEKL. Written as DNA, the CDR3 is TGCGCCGGCGGGAGGGGGTCCTTAAACACCGGGGAGCTGTTTTTT. It is translated as CAGGRGSLNTGELFF.

This clonotype was seen more than once but under ten times. V and J are TRBV5-4 and TRBJ1-6, with D uncertain. From germline, CDR1 is SGHNT and CDR2 YYREEE (reference sequence). Trimming cost V 2 bases and J 1 base, with 7 bases left between them. The CDR3 extends over 15 amino acids. CDR3 coding DNA: TGTGCCAGCAGCTTTGGGTTTTCCTATAATTCACCCCTCCACTTT. Its translation: CASSFGFSYNSPLHF.

Only a few counts were recorded for this clonotype. This chain joins TRBV27 and TRBJ1-4; weak D call: TRBD1 (5 bases). The CDR3 runs to 11 residues. Germline V gives CDR1 MNHEY, CDR2 SMNVEV (reference sequence). V shed 6 bases and J shed 7 bases, with 6 bases lying between them. This CDR3 is CASRGLEKLFF. As DNA, the CDR3 is TGTGCCAGCAGGGGGCTTGAAAAACTGTTTTTT.

This clonotype was seen a handful of times. CDR3 region: CSVATGGAFGEGSYEQYV. The CDR3 nucleotides read TGCAGCGTCGCCACCGGGGGGGCCTTTGGCGAGGGCTCCTACGAGCAGTACGTC. V is TRBV29-1 and J is TRBJ2-7; TRBD2 matches at 8 bases. V lost 6 bases, J lost 0 bases, and 19 bases stayed unmatched. The CDR3 extends over 18 amino acids. CDR1 is SQVTM and CDR2 is ANQGSEA in the germline V gene.

This clonotype showed up just a few times. CDR3 DNA: TGCAGTGCTGCTGATGTGGGGGATAGCACAGATACGCAGTATTTT. Its protein is CSAADVGDSTDTQYF. The chain links TRBV20-1 to TRBJ2-3; D tentatively fits TRBD1 or TRBD2 (5 bases each). The ends were cut back, 5 bases at V and 0 bases at J, with 15 bases in the middle. The CDR3 runs to 15 residues. In germline, CDR1 is DFQATT, CDR2 SNEGSKA (reference sequence).

This clonotype was detected only a few times. This chain joins TRBV7-6 and TRBJ2-1, with 14 nucleotides matching TRBD2. CDR3 size: 17 residues. CDR1 and CDR2 (germline): SGHVS, FNYEAQ. V lost 5 bases to trimming and J lost 6 bases; unmatched junction nucleotides: 9. The CDR3: CASSPIQTSGGGNEQFF. The CDR3 nucleotides are TGTGCCAGCAGCCCCATCCAGACTAGCGGGGGGGGCAATGAGCAGTTCTTC.

On this clonotype: A junction boundary mismatches the germline segment, possibly from a read error. The V and J genes are TRBV6-4 and TRBJ2-1; possibly TRBD1 or TRBD2 for D (6 bases each). Germline V gene data show CDR1 as MRHNA and CDR2 as SNTAGT. This CDR3 spans 15 amino acids. The DNA for the CDR3 is TGTGCCAGCAGTGAAGAGGGGGGCCCCTACAATGGGCAGTTCTTC. It codes for CASSEEGGPYNGQFF.

The sample holds many counts of this clonotype. The V gene is TRBV5-4, the J gene TRBJ2-1; 7 bases are shared with TRBD2. V gave up 0 bases and J gave up 14 bases; unmatched junction bases: 5. The CDR3 consists of 12 residues. From germline, CDR1 is SGHNT and CDR2 YYREEE (reference sequence). In DNA, the CDR3 is TGTGCCAGCAGCTTGGCCCCCAGCGGGGAGTTCTTC. Protein product: CASSLAPSGEFF.

In its sample, this clonotype was seen many times. One end of the junction varies from germline; a read error may be responsible. CDR3 coding DNA: TGCAGTGCCAGAGCGGACAATGAGCAGTTCTTC. This codes for CSARADNEQFF. V usage is TRBV20-1 and J usage is TRBJ2-1; maybe TRBD2 (5 bases). This CDR3 is 11 amino acids long. CDR1 and CDR2 (germline): DFQATT, SNEGSKA (reference sequence).

The CDR3: CASSQDMGGPTDTQYF. CDR3 nucleotide sequence: TGCGCCAGCAGCCAAGATATGGGGGGCCCCACAGATACGCAGTATTTT. The chain joins TRBV4-1 to TRBJ2-3; D tentatively reads TRBD1 or TRBD2 (6 bases each). The CDR3 spans 16 residues. Germline CDR1 is MGHRA and CDR2 is YSYEKL. V was pared by 0 bases and J by 2 bases, with 12 bases between.

This clonotype occurred a few times. The J gene is TRBJ2-7, the V gene TRBV14; perhaps D is TRBD1 or TRBD2 (6 bases each). With 0 bases removed from V and 0 bases from J, the gap between germline ends came to 9 bases. CDR3 size: 15 residues. Looked up from germline, CDR1 is SGHDN and CDR2 is FVKESK. CDR3 coding DNA: TGTGCCAGCAGCCAAGACGGGGGCTCCTCCTACGAGCAGTACTTC. Amino acids: CASSQDGGSSYEQYF.

This clonotype was detected a few times. J is TRBJ2-7 and V is TRBV7-9; 10 bases line up with TRBD2. Per the germline V gene, CDR1 is SEHNR and CDR2 is FQNEAQ (reference sequence). This CDR3 spans 15 amino acids. V shed 5 bases and J 6 bases; nucleotides not matched to a gene: 10. The CDR3 DNA is TGTGCCAGCAGCCCTCTAGCGGGGGAGCTTAGCGAGCAGTACTTC. Translated, it gives CASSPLAGELSEQYF.

This clonotype has more than one count but fewer than ten. V gene TRBV6-2 or TRBV6-3 combines with J gene TRBJ2-7; D tentatively fits TRBD1 or TRBD2 (6 bases each). The CDR3 is made up of 16 amino acids. Germline CDR1 and CDR2: MNHEY and SVGEGT. Trimming left V 4 bases short and J 4 bases short, with 20 bases between. CDR3 coding DNA: TGTGCCAGCAGTTCCCCGGGGGCTAGAGGGATGTACGAGCAGTACGTC. It encodes CASSSPGARGMYEQYV.

The chain is built from TRBV20-1 and TRBJ1-2, with TRBD1 as a possible D gene (5 bases). The CDR3 covers 15 residues. The germline gives CDR1 DFQATT, CDR2 SNEGSKA (reference sequence). The V and J ends lost 0 bases and 0 bases respectively, with 11 bases between them. Here the CDR3 DNA reads TGCAGTGCTAGAGATTTTGCAGGGTCTAACTATGGCTACACCTTC. Protein: CSARDFAGSNYGYTF.

The rearrangement uses TRBV19 and TRBJ2-7, with D hard to call. This CDR3 is 13 amino acids long. CDR1 is LNHDA and CDR2 is SQIVND in the germline V gene (reference sequence). The CDR3 sequence is CASSRMLGYAQYV. The CDR3 nucleotides read TGTGCCAGTAGTAGGATGTTGGGGTACGCGCAGTACGTC.

In this sample, this clonotype turned up a few times. The genes are TRBV28 and TRBJ1-6; a weak D match, TRBD1 (5 bases). V lost 3 bases and J lost 8, with 11 bases in between. Germline lookup yields CDR1 MDHEN and CDR2 SYDVKM. This CDR3 is 14 amino acids long. The CDR3 loop is CASSFMQGYSPLHF. CDR3 in DNA: TGTGCCAGCAGTTTTATGCAGGGTTATTCACCCCTCCACTTT.

This clonotype appeared a few times. The rearrangement joins TRBV20-1 to TRBJ2-3, with no clear D. The CDR3 extends over 14 amino acids. CDR1 and CDR2 (germline): DFQATT, SNEGSKA (reference sequence). Trimming pared 2 bases from V and 0 bases from J, leaving 9 bases between. This CDR3 reads CSARIGGSTDTQYF. The CDR3 nucleotides read TGCAGTGCTAGAATCGGTGGGAGCACAGATACGCAGTATTTT.

The sample holds a few counts of this clonotype. The V and J genes are TRBV20-1 and TRBJ2-2; 9 bases agree with TRBD1. The CDR3 runs to 16 residues. Looked up from germline, CDR1 is DFQATT and CDR2 is SNEGSKA (reference sequence). The trim removed 3 bases at V and 4 bases at J, leaving 9 bases unmatched. The CDR3 DNA reads TGCAGTGCTAGGCGGGGGACAGGGTTGGGCACCGGGGAGCTGTTTTTT. It encodes CSARRGTGLGTGELFF.